The entry below gives a single T cell receptor beta chain sequence along with its context. Its antigen is not identified. Samples came from healthy bone marrow donors. The data derive from a study of cytomegalovirus exposure and HLA in healthy donors. There are 14 residues in the CDR3. Germline loops: CDR1 SGHRS, CDR2 YFSETQ. V was pared by 0 bases and J by 4 bases, with 11 bases between. Study observations and caveats: It has been reported that TCR beta sequences accurately predicted the HLA-A and HLA-B alleles of most subjects.

With 60 Vbeta and 13 Jbeta primers, the PCR was carried out. Some clones are missing from TCRdb's copy, which holds only in-frame ones; the method was immunoSEQ multiplex PCR. The profile covers roughly 120,000 clones, with less than 75% appearing a single time and less than 2.5% taken by the ten largest. The specimen sequenced was PBMCs. The chain recombines TRBV5-1 with TRBJ2-7; D call uncertain. The clonotype was recovered from a middle-aged woman in good health and CMV-seropositive. The CDR3 sequence is CASSLGAVVYEQYF. In DNA, the CDR3 is TGCGCCAGCAGCTTGGGGGCTGTGGTTTACGAGCAGTACTTC.